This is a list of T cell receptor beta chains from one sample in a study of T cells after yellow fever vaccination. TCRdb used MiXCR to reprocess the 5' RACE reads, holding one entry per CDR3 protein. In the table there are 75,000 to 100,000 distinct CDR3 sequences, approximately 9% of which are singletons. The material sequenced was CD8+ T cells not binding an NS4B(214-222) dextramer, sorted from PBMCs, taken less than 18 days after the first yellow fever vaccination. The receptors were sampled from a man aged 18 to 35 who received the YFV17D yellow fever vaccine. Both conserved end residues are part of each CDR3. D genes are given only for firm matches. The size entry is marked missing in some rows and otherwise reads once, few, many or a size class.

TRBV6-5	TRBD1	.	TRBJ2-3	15	CASSLVRGLSDTQYF	TGTGCCAGCAGCCTTGTGAGGGGGCTCTCAGATACGCAGTATTTT
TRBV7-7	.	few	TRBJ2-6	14	CASGQSSGANVLTF	TGTGCTAGCGGACAGAGCTCTGGGGCCAACGTCCTGACTTTC
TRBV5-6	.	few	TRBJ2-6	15	CASSLLYSGANVLTF	TGTGCCAGCAGCTTGCTCTATTCTGGGGCCAACGTCCTGACTTTC
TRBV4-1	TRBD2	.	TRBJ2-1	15	CASSEVASGGYEQFF	TGCGCCAGCAGCGAAGTGGCTAGCGGGGGCTATGAGCAGTTCTTC
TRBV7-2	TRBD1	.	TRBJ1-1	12	CASSGQGPEAFF	TGTGCCAGCAGCGGACAGGGGCCTGAAGCTTTCTTT
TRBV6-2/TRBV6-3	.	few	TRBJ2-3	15	CASSYLQRHTDTQYF	TGTGCCAGCAGTTACCTCCAGAGACACACAGATACGCAGTATTTT
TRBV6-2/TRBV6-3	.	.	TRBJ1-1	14	CASSYSKGNTEAFF	TGTGCCAGCAGTTACTCGAAAGGGAACACTGAAGCTTTCTTT
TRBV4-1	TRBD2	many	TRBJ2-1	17	CASSHTLPSGLNNEQFF	TGCGCCAGCAGCCATACTTTGCCTAGCGGGCTGAACAATGAGCAGTTCTTC
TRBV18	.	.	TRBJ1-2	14	CASSPSGTSPDYTF	TGTGCCAGCTCACCTTCCGGGACAAGTCCCGACTACACCTTC
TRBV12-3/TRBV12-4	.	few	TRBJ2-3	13	CASRKDLTDTQYF	TGTGCCAGCCGGAAAGACCTCACAGATACGCAGTATTTT
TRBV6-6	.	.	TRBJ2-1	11	CASTVNNEQFF	TGTGCCAGCACCGTTAACAATGAGCAGTTCTTC
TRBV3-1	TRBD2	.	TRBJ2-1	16	CASSQQTSGGWDEQFF	TGTGCCAGCAGCCAACAGACTAGCGGGGGTTGGGATGAGCAGTTCTTC
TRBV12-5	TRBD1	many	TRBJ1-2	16	CASGFPDRDAIYGYTF	TGTGCTAGTGGTTTCCCTGACAGGGACGCTATCTATGGCTACACCTTC
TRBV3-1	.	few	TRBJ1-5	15	CASSLTGGGNQPQHF	TGTGCCAGCAGTCTGACAGGCGGTGGCAATCAGCCCCAGCATTTT
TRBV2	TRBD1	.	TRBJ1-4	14	CASGRDSTNEKLFF	TGTGCCAGCGGCCGGGACAGCACTAATGAAAAACTGTTTTTT
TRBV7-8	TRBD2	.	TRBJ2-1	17	CASTLSWTSGTYNEQFF	TGTGCCAGCACCCTATCGTGGACTAGCGGTACCTACAATGAGCAGTTCTTC
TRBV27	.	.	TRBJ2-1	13	CASGLSSRIEQFF	TGTGCCAGCGGACTTTCGTCAAGGATAGAGCAGTTCTTC
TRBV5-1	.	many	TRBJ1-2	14	CASSFVDPGRGYTF	TGCGCCAGCAGCTTTGTAGATCCCGGGAGAGGCTACACCTTC
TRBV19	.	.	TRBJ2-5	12	CASQGLEETQYF	TGTGCCAGTCAGGGGCTAGAGGAGACCCAGTACTTC
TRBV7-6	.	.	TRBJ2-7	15	CASSLGRGTIYEQYF	TGTGCCAGCAGCTTAGGGCGTGGGACCATCTACGAGCAGTACTTC
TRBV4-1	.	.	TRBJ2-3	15	CASSQASVLTDTQYF	TGCGCCAGCAGCCAAGCTAGCGTTTTAACAGATACGCAGTATTTT
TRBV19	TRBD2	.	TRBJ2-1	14	CASRWGRGVNEQFF	TGTGCCAGTAGATGGGGGCGGGGGGTTAATGAGCAGTTCTTC
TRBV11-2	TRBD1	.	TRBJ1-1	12	CASSVGQAGPFF	TGTGCCAGCAGCGTTGGACAGGCGGGGCCTTTCTTT
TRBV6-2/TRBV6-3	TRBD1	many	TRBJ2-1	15	CASSFRTGIYNEQFF	TGTGCCAGCAGTTTTCGGACAGGGATCTACAATGAGCAGTTCTTC
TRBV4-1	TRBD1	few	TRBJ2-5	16	CASSQETGTGLETQYF	TGCGCCAGCAGCCAAGAGACCGGGACAGGGTTAGAGACCCAGTACTTC
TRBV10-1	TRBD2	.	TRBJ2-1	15	CASSARGGPYNEQFF	TGCGCCAGCAGTGCGCGGGGGGGCCCCTACAATGAGCAGTTCTTC
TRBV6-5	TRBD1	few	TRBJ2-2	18	CASSLWAKTGGPDGELFF	TGTGCCAGCAGTTTGTGGGCAAAAACAGGGGGCCCAGACGGGGAGCTGTTTTTT
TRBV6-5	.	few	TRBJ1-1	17	CASSYSVLSGPNTEAFF	TGTGCCAGCAGTTACTCGGTTCTCTCTGGTCCGAACACTGAAGCTTTCTTT
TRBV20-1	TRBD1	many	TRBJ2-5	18	CSARDTLGTGALQETQYF	TGCAGTGCTAGAGATACCCTAGGCACAGGGGCGCTCCAAGAGACCCAGTACTTC
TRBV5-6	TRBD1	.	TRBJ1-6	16	CASRKGRTGVYSPLHF	TGTGCCAGCAGGAAGGGACGGACAGGGGTTTATTCACCCCTCCACTTT
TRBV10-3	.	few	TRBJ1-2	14	CAISEEAYGYGYTF	TGTGCCATCAGTGAGGAGGCCTATGGCTATGGCTACACCTTC
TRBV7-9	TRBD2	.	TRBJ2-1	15	CASSSPGGAEDEQFF	TGTGCCAGCAGCTCGCCCGGGGGGGCCGAAGATGAGCAGTTCTTC
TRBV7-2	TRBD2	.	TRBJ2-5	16	CASSDPQRGFRETQYF	TGTGCCAGCAGCGACCCCCAGCGGGGGTTTAGAGAGACCCAGTACTTC
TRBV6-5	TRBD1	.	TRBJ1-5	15	CASSLQGGRFQPQHF	TGTGCCAGCAGTTTACAGGGGGGACGGTTTCAGCCCCAGCATTTT
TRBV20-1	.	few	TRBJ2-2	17	CSAEIAIRTDSTGELFF	TGCAGTGCCGAGATAGCGATACGGACAGATTCTACCGGGGAGCTGTTTTTT
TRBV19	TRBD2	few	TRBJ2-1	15	CASSTSAGEDNEQFF	TGTGCCAGTAGTACCTCAGCGGGGGAGGACAATGAGCAGTTCTTC
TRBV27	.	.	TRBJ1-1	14	CASSWGGGPTEAFF	TGTGCCAGCAGTTGGGGGGGGGGACCCACTGAAGCTTTCTTT
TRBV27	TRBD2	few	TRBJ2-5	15	CASRLLAGLQETQYF	TGTGCCAGCAGGTTACTAGCGGGGCTTCAAGAGACCCAGTACTTC
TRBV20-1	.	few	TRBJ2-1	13	CSAKGSSYNEQFF	TGCAGTGCTAAGGGGAGCTCCTACAATGAGCAGTTCTTC
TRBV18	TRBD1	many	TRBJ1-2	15	CASSAPGQGEDGYTF	TGTGCCAGCTCCGCGCCGGGACAGGGAGAGGATGGCTACACCTTC
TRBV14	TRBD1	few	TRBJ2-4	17	CASSQNRQGGLGNIQYF	TGTGCCAGCAGCCAAAACCGACAGGGCGGGTTAGGAAACATTCAGTACTTC
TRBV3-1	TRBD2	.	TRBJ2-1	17	CASSQDRFLAGDNEQFF	TGTGCCAGCAGCCAAGATAGGTTTCTAGCGGGGGACAATGAGCAGTTCTTC
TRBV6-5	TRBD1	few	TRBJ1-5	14	CASSYDRDGQPQHF	TGTGCCAGCAGTTATGACAGGGACGGTCAGCCCCAGCATTTT
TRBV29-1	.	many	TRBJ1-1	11	CSVELNTEAFF	TGCAGCGTTGAATTGAACACTGAAGCTTTCTTT
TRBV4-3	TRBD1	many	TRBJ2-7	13	CASSSTGGYEQYF	TGCGCCAGCAGCTCGACAGGGGGCTACGAGCAGTACTTC
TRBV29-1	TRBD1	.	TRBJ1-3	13	CSVARGPGNTIYF	TGCAGCGTTGCTAGGGGGCCTGGAAACACCATATATTTT
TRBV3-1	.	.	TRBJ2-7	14	CASSQELSYYEQYF	TGTGCCAGCAGCCAAGAACTCAGTTACTACGAGCAGTACTTC
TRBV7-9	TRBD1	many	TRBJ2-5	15	CASSNNRGLYETQYF	TGTGCCAGCAGCAACAACAGGGGGCTTTATGAGACCCAGTACTTC
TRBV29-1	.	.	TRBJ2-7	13	CSAQTGNAYEQYF	TGCAGCGCTCAAACAGGGAATGCCTACGAGCAGTACTTC
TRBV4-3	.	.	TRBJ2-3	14	CASSQEDLTDTQYF	TGCGCCAGCAGCCAAGAGGACCTCACAGATACGCAGTATTTT
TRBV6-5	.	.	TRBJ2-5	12	CASKGPQETQYF	TGTGCCAGCAAGGGGCCCCAAGAGACCCAGTACTTC